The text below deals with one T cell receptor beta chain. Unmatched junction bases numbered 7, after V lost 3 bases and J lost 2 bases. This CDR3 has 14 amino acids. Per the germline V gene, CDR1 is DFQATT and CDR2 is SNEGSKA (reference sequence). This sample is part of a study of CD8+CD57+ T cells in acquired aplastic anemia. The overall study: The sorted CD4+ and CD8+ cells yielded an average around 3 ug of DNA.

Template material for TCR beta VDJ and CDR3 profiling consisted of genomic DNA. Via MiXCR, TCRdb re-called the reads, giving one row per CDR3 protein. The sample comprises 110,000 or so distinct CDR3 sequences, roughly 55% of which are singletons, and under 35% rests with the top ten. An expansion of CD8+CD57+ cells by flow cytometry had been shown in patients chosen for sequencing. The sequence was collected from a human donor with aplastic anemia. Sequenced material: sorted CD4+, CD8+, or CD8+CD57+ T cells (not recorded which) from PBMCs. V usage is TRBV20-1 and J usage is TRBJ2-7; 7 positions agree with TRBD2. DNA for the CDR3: TGCAGTGCTAGCCTGGGGGGGGAGACCTACGAGCAGTACTTC. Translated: CSASLGGETYEQYF.